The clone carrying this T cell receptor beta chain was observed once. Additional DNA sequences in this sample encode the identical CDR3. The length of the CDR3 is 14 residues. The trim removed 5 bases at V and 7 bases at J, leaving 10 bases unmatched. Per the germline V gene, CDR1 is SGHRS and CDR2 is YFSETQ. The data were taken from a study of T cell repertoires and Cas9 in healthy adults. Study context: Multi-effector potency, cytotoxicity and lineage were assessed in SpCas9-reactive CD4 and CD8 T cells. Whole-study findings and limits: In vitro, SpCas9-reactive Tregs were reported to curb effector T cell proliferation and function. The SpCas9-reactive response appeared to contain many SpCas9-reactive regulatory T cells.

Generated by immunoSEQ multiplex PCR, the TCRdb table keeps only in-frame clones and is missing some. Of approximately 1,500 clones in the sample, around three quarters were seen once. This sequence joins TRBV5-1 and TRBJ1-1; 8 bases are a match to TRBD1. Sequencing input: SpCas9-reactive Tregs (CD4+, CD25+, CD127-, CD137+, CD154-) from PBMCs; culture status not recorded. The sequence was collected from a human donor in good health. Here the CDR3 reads CASSQPGQVDEAFF. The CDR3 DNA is TGCGCCAGCAGTCAACCGGGACAGGTGGATGAAGCTTTCTTT.